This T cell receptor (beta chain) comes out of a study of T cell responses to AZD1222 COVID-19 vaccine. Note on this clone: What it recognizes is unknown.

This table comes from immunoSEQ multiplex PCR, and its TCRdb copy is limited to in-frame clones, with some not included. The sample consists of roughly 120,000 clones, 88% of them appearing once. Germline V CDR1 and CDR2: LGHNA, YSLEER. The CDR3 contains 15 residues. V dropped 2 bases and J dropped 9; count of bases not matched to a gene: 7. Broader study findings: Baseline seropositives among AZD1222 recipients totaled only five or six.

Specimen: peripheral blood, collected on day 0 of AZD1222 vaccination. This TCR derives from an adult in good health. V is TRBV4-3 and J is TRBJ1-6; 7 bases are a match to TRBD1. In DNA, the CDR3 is TGCGCCAGCAGCCAATTAGGGGGCAGGGGTTCACCCCTCCACTTT. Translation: CASSQLGGRGSPLHF.